The clone carrying this T cell receptor (beta chain) was picked up many times. The CDR3 sequence is 13 residues long. The V end lost 6 bases, the J end lost 0 bases, and 6 bases lay between the germline ends. Per the germline V gene, CDR1 is ENHRY and CDR2 is SYGVKD. This specimen belongs to a study of early T cells in non-severe SARS-CoV-2 infection. Individual cDNA molecules received unique molecular identifiers during library preparation. One entry per CDR3 protein, called by TCRdb with MiXCR from the 5' RACE reads. The table has over 95,000 distinct CDR3 sequences, approximately 16% seen once. This chain connects TRBV10-3 to TRBJ1-5; D gene uncertain. This receptor was obtained from an adult who was a healthcare worker with PCR-confirmed SARS-CoV-2 infection or an uninfected control (not recorded which). The sequencing sample was made of whole blood. The CDR3 bases are TGTGCCATCAGACAGAATAGCAATCAGCCCCAGCATTTT. It is translated as CAIRQNSNQPQHF.